This T cell receptor beta chain was documented in a study of human T cells and chemical hapten exposure. Study-wide points: Alopecia affecting every donor means their immune response may not match healthy people's.

Original processing notes: The number of TCRs in each sample had a median of approximately 90,000 and spanned about 23,224 to 690,600. TCRdb processed the RACE reads anew with MiXCR; each CDR3 protein has one entry. The V and J calls here are based on TCRdb, not the publication. This table has 75,000 to 90,000 distinct CDR3 sequences, approximately 10% appearing once. The time point: patch test 1, 2 weeks after DPC sensitization. The treatment is: therapeutic diphenylcyclopropenone sensitization with weekly scalp DPC. The starting material, unfractionated whole blood, was used for total RNA extraction. Germline V CDR1 and CDR2: DFQATT, SNEGSKA (reference sequence). The CDR3 totals 19 residues. The J segment lost 2 bases and the V segment lost 4 bases, leaving 17 bases of the junction unmatched. This clonotype occurred many times. The antigen is not known.

Sequences were derived from whole blood, sampled in connection with sensitization to the hapten diphenylcyclopropenone (DPC). The V gene is TRBV20-1, the J gene TRBJ1-2, with 12 bases lining up with TRBD1. The TCR sequence derives from a woman aged 60 to 75 with alopecia areata. Some clones in this sample may be carry-over from other donors' samples. The CDR3 region has the DNA TGCAGTGCTAATCCTCCCACCGGGACAGGGGGCGGATGGAACTATGGCTACACCTTC. Its protein is CSANPPTGTGGGWNYGYTF.